The source of this T cell receptor (beta chain) is a study of read filtering for tumor transcriptome and immune sequencing. Study background: Patients were 16 to 20 male and 11 to 15 female, mean age 65.9 years, range about 47 to 80. DNase treatment preceded whole-transcriptome library preparation. Findings and limits, study-wide: IR-seq and RNA-seq agreed better without single-read clonotypes. IR-seq captured clonotypes deeper and more reliably than RNA-seq.

The ends lost 7 bases at V and 6 bases at J; junction bases unmatched: 6. Germline V gene sequence: CDR1 KGHDR, CDR2 SFDVKD. The CDR3 is 13 residues long. This clonotype was seen many times. Antigen: not known. Without the conserved terminal phenylalanine or tryptophan, this CDR3 likely stems from a read error. This library used about 360 ng RNA and molecular barcoded adaptors spanning alpha/delta and beta/gamma chains. In TCRdb, the reads were re-called with MiXCR into one record per CDR3 protein. The sample lists tens of thousands of distinct CDR3 sequences, over 9.5% seen once, with approximately 14% in the top ten.

Sequenced: a population of CD138-negative cells sorted from bone marrow. The origin of this receptor is a donor aged 40 or older with multiple myeloma. The chain couples TRBV24-1 to TRBJ1-2; 8 bases align to TRBD1. The CDR3 DNA reads TGTGCCACCAGAGGTGGACAGGGTGATGGCTACACCTCC. Translating gives CATRGGQGDGYTS.